This T cell receptor (beta chain) emerged from a study of OX40 agonist ivuxolimab in advanced cancers. Study details: Three patients had partial responses: one hepatocellular carcinoma, two cutaneous melanoma. Broader study findings: CD4+ T cells averaged fewer expanded clones than CD8+ T cells. With doses of 0.1 to 3.0 mg/kg, CD4+ and CD8+ blood T cells had undergone clonal expansion by week 6.

Measured with immunoSEQ multiplex PCR; TCRdb has only the in-frame clones, and not every one. The sample consists of over 70,000 clones, 90% of them appearing once. Worth noting for this clone: Its target is not known. Other DNA variants within this sample encode the same CDR3.

Source: CD4+ or CD8+ T cells sorted from blood, taken in a trial of the OX40 agonist ivuxolimab. The sequence derives from an adult with an advanced solid tumor such as melanoma, head and neck, liver or kidney cancer.

The CDR3 DNA sequence: TGTGCCAGCTCCCCGGAGTCGAATCAGCCCCAGCATTTT. It is translated as CASSPESNQPQHF. The chain combines TRBV18 with TRBJ1-5; D not certain. The CDR3 has 13 residues. Germline V gene lookup returns CDR1 KGHSH and CDR2 LQKENI. With 6 bases removed from V and 4 bases from J, the gap between germline ends came to 10 bases.